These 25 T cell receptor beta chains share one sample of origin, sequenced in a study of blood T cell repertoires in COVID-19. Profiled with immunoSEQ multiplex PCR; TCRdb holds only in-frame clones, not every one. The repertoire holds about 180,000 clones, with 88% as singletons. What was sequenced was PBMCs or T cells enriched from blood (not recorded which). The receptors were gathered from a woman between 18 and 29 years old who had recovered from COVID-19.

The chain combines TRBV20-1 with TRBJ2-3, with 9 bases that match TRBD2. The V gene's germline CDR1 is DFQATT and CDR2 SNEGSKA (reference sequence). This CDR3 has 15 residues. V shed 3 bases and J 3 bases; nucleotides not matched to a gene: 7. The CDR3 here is CSASLREGGTDTQYF. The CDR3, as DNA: TGCAGTGCTAGTCTGCGGGAGGGAGGGACAGATACGCAGTATTTT.

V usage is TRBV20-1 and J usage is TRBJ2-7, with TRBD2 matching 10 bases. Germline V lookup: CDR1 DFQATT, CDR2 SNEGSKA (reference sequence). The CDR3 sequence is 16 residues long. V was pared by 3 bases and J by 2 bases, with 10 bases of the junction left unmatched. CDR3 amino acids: CSASDLPGTSAYEQYF. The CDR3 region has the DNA TGCAGTGCTAGTGATCTGCCCGGGACTAGCGCCTACGAGCAGTACTTC.

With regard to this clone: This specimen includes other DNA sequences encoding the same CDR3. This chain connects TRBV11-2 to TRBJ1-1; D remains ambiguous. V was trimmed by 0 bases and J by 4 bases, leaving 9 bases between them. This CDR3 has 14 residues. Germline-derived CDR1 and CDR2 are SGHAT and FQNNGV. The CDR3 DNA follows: TGTGCCAGCAGCTTAGAAGGCGGGGTCACTGAAGCTTTCTTT. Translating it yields CASSLEGGVTEAFF.

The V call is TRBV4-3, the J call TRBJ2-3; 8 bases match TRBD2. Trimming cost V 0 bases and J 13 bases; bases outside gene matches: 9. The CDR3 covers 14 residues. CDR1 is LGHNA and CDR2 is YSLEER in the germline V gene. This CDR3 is CASSQDRTSLQKYF. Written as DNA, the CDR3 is TGCGCCAGCAGCCAAGATCGGACTAGCCTGCAGAAGTATTTT.

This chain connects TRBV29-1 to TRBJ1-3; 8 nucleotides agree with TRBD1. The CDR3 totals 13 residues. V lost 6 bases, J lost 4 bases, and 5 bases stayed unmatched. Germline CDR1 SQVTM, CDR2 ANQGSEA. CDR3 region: CSVRQGLGNTIYF. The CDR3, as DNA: TGCAGCGTCCGACAGGGGCTGGGAAACACCATATATTTT.

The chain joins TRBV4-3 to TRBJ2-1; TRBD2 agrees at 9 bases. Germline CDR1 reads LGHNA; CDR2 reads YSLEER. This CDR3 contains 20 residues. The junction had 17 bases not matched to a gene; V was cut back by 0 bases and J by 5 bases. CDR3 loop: CASSQDLLAGGQFADNEQFF. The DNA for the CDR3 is TGCGCCAGCAGCCAAGATCTATTGGCGGGGGGGCAGTTCGCGGACAATGAGCAGTTCTTC.

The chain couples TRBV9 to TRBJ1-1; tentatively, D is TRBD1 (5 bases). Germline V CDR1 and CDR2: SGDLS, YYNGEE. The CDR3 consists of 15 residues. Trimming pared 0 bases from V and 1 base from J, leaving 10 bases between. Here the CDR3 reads CASSVDGATNTEAFF. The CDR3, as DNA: TGTGCCAGCAGCGTAGATGGGGCCACGAACACTGAAGCTTTCTTT. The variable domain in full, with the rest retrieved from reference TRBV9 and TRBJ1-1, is DSGVTQTPKHLITATGQRVTLRCSPRSGDLSVYWYQQSLDQGLQFLIQYYNGEERAKGNILERFSAQQFPDLHSELNLSSLELGDSALYFCASSVDGATNTEAFFGQGTRLTVV.

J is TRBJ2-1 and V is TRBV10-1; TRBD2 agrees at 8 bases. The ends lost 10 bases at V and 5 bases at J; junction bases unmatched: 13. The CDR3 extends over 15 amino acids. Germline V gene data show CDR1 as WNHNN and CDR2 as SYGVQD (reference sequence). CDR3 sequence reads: CAIPKGTRGNNEQFF. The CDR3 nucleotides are TGCGCCATACCCAAGGGGACTAGAGGAAACAATGAGCAGTTCTTC.

CDR3 nucleotide sequence: TGTGCCAGCAGGGGCGGGGGGGACACAGATACGCAGTATTTT. This encodes CASRGGGDTDTQYF. The genes are TRBV6-5 and TRBJ2-3; 9 bases map to TRBD2. Germline V gene sequence: CDR1 MNHEY, CDR2 SVGAGI. V lost 6 bases to trimming and J lost 2 bases; unmatched junction nucleotides: 3. The CDR3 is 14 residues long.

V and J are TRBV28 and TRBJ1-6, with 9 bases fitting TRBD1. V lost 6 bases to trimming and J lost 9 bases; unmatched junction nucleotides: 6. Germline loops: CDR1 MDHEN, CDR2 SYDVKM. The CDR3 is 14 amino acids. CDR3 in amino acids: CASSPGTGSSPLHF. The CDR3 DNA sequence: TGTGCCAGCAGCCCCGGGACAGGGAGTTCACCCCTCCACTTT. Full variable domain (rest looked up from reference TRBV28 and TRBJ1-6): DVKVTQSSRYLVKRTGEKVFLECVQDMDHENMFWYRQDPGLGLRLIYFSYDVKMKEKGDIPEGYSVSREKKERFSLILESASTNQTSMYLCASSPGTGSSPLHFGNGTRLTVT.

CDR3 residues: CAISESGNSGTYEQYF. CDR3 DNA: TGTGCCATCAGTGAGTCGGGGAATAGCGGGACCTACGAGCAGTACTTC. The J gene is TRBJ2-7, the V gene TRBV10-3, with 8 bases identical to TRBD2. Germline assignment: CDR1 ENHRY and CDR2 SYGVKD. V was pared by 0 bases and J by 2 bases, with 6 bases of the junction left unmatched. This CDR3 contains 16 residues.

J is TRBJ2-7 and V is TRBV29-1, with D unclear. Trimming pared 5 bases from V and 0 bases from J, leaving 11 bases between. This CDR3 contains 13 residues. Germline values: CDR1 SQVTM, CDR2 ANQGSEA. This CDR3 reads CSVSQSVSYEQYF. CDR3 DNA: TGCAGCGTTTCCCAATCGGTCTCCTACGAGCAGTACTTC.

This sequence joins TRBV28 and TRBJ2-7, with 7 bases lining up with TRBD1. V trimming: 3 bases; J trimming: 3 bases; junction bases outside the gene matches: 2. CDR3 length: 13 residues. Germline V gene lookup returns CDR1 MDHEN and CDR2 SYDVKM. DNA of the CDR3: TGTGCCAGCAGTTTGACAGGGAACTACGAGCAGTACTTC. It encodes CASSLTGNYEQYF.

The CDR3 is CAWSLLAGDTGELFF. Written as DNA, the CDR3 is TGTGCCTGGAGTTTGCTAGCGGGGGACACCGGGGAGCTGTTTTTT. The rearrangement uses TRBV30 and TRBJ2-2, with 10 bases that match TRBD2. CDR3 length: 15 residues. V was clipped by 2 bases and J by 3 bases; unmatched bases: 3. In germline, CDR1 is GTSNPN, CDR2 SVGIG (reference sequence). Complete variable domain (other parts from reference TRBV30 and TRBJ2-2): SQTIHQWPATLVQPVGSPLSLECTVEGTSNPNLYWYRQAAGRGLQLLFYSVGIGQISSEVPQNLSASRPQDRQFILSSKKLLLSDSGFYLCAWSLLAGDTGELFFGEGSRLTVL.

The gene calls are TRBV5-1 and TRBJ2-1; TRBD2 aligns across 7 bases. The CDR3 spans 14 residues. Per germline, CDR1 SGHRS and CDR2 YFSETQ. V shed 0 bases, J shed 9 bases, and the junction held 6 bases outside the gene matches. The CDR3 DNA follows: TGCGCCAGCAGCTTGGGACTAGCTTTGGGTGAGCAGTTCTTC. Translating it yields CASSLGLALGEQFF.

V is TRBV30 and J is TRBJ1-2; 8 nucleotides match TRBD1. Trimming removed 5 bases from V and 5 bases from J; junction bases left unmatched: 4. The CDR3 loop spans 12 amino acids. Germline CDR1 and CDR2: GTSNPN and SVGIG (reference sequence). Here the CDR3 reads CAWGGQGYGYTF. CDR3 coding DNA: TGTGCCTGGGGCGGACAGGGATATGGCTACACCTTC.

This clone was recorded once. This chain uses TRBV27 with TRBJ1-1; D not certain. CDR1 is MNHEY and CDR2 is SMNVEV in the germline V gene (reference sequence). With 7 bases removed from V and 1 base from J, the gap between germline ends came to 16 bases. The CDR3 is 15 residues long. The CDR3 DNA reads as TGTGCCAGCACTCTTACTACAGCGGGGAACACTGAAGCTTTCTTT. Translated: CASTLTTAGNTEAFF.

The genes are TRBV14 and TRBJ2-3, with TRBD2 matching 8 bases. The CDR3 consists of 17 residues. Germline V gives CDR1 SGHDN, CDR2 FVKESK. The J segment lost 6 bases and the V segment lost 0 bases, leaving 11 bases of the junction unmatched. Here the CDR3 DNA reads TGTGCCAGCAGCCAAGATCCCCCGGGAGCGGGGGTTGATACGCAGTATTTT. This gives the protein CASSQDPPGAGVDTQYF.

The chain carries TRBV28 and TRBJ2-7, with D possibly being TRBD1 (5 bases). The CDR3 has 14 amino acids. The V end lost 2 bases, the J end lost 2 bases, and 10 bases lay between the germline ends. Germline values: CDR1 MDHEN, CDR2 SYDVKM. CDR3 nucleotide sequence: TGTGCCAGCAGTTTAGTAGGGGTCCCCTACGAGCAGTACTTC. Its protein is CASSLVGVPYEQYF.

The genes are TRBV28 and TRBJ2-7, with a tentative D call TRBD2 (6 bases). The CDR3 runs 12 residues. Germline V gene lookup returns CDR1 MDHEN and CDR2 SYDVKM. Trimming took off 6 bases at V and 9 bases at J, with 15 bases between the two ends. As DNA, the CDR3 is TGTGCCAGCAGATCTCCCGGGGAGGCGCAGTACTTC. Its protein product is CASRSPGEAQYF.

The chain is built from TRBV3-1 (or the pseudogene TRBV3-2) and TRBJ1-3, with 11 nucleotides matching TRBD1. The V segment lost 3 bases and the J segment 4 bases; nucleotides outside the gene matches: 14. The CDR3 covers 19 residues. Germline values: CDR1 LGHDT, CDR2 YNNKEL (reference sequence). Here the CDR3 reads CASSHRGGQGAYPGNTIYF. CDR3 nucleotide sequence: TGTGCCAGCAGCCATCGTGGCGGACAGGGGGCATATCCCGGAAACACCATATATTTT.

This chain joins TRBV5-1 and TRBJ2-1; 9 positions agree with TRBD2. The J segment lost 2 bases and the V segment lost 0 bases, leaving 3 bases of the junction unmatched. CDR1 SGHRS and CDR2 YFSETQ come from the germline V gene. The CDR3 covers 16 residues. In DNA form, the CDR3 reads TGCGCCAGCAGCTTGGGCGGGGGGGCCACCTACAATGAGCAGTTCTTC. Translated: CASSLGGGATYNEQFF.

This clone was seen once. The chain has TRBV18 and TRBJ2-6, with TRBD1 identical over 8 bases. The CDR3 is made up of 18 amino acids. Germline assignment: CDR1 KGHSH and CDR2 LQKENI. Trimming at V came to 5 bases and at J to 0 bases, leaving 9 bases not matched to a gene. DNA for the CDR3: TGTGCCAGCTCAACCGGGACAGGATATGCCTCTGGGGCCAACGTCCTGACTTTC. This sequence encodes CASSTGTGYASGANVLTF.

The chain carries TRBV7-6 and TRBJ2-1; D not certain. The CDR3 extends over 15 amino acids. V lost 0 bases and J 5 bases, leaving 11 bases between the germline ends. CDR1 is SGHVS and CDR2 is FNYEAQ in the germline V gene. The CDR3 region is CASSLAPAPNNEQFF. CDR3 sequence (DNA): TGTGCCAGCAGCTTAGCCCCAGCGCCAAACAATGAGCAGTTCTTC.

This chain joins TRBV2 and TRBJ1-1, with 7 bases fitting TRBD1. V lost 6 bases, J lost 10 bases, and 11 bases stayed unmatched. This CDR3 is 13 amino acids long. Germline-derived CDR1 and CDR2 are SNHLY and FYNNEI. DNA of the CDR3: TGTGCCAGCAGCGTGCAAGGGGGCGCGTTAGCTTTCTTT. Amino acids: CASSVQGGALAFF.